Included here is one TCR beta chain sequence, with context. It has no known antigen specificity. There are no base qualities to consult, and no much larger clone falls within one base. This entry comes from a study of blood T cell repertoires in COVID-19 (dated by TCRdb to the early 2020s). A note on the overall study: Samples from collaborators originated in the United States, Italy and Spain and spanned both the acute and convalescent phases of COVID-19. Nearly every sample came with metadata listing a de-identified subject ID, COVID-19 status, age in years and sex. Where available, HLA class I and class II types were obtained from metadata supplied by the sample provider rather than from assay-based typing. The material from the prospective study consisted of cDNA or gDNA derived from T cells, B-cell-depleted T cells, or PBMCs. Samples came from the ongoing ImmuneRACE study (first 160 participants) plus 1,254 subjects from 6 global collaborators. Deeply sampled blood TCRbeta repertoires from subjects exposed to, actively infected with, or recovered from COVID-19 were included in the dataset. The repertoires were released in a freely available public database meant as a resource for research on the immune response to SARS-CoV-2.

Overall study outcomes, separate from this receptor: How much clinical and demographic metadata was included differed by source and by participant, and the metadata was provided uncurated.

A second Seattle source provided samples from volunteer blood donors who had recovered from COVID-19. Each collaborating institution followed its own protocols to collect whole blood in K2EDTA tubes. Collaborator samples were shipped for TCRbeta analysis as frozen whole blood, isolated PBMCs, or DNA extracted from either sample type. The immunoSEQ Assay, a bias-controlled multiplex PCR, was used to amplify TCRbeta CDR3 regions from genomic DNA. The source study handled its data this way. The number of nucleated cells in each sample was estimated by amplification of reference gene primers within the assay. To quantify the absolute abundance of each unique TCRbeta CDR3 rearrangement, sequence reads were collapsed and filtered. For each sample, productive Simpson clonality was calculated as the square root of Simpson's diversity index over productive rearrangements. The table comes from immuneACCESS by way of TCRdb, which keeps in-frame sequences with V and J called. Part of the clones is missing from these tables; in studies checked, under half for an unresolved V gene and the rest for unknown reasons. V and J calls and clone size are those listed in that table; D and trimming were worked out from the DNA. The sample table records hundreds of thousands of clones; roughly 89% of these occur just once. The top ten clones comprise about 3.5% of the sample.

CDR1 SNHLY and CDR2 FYNNEI were looked up in the germline V gene. The CDR3 has 14 amino acids, counting the end cysteine and phenylalanine. Here the CDR3 DNA is all that survives: 42 bases in frame from base 1. V is pared back by 4 bases and J by 0 bases, with 8 bases lying between the germline termini. Recombination connected TRBV2 to TRBJ2-3; no D segment can be confidently identified. Sequences were obtained from peripheral blood. The receptor was derived from a woman between 18 and 30 years old who had recovered from COVID-19. This receptor carries the CDR3 CASSVGLSTDTQYF. The nucleotide sequence is TGTGCCAGCAGTGTGGGCCTCAGCACAGATACGCAGTATTTT.